The rows below give T cell receptor beta chains drawn from one sample of a study of cytomegalovirus exposure and HLA in healthy donors. Generated by immunoSEQ multiplex PCR, the TCRdb table keeps only in-frame clones and is missing some. The data hold 150,000 to 200,000 clones, with 70% to 85% observed a single time. Sequencing used PBMCs. Receptor source: a woman in her 30s in good health and CMV-seropositive. Each CDR3 is given with its conserved first and last residue. Each record gives: J gene, D gene, V gene, clone size, CDR3 protein, CDR3 DNA. A D gene is named only where the DNA matches it firmly. Not every row has a clone size; where given, it reads once, few, many or a size class.

>TRBJ2-3|NA|TRBV7-8|NA
CASSLNRGSTDTQYF
TGTGCCAGCAGCTTAAATCGGGGAAGCACAGATACGCAGTATTTT
>TRBJ2-2|NA|TRBV5-1|NA
CASSVNRDPGELFF
TGCGCCAGCAGCGTAAACAGGGACCCCGGGGAGCTGTTTTTT
>TRBJ2-1|TRBD2|TRBV19|NA
CASSWTSGSHNEQFF
TGTGCCAGTAGTTGGACTAGCGGGAGTCATAATGAGCAGTTCTTC
>TRBJ1-1|NA|TRBV18|NA
CASSPYGAEAFF
TGTGCCAGCTCCCCCTACGGGGCTGAAGCTTTCTTT
>TRBJ2-2|NA|TRBV27|NA
CASYRGGVFTGELFF
TGTGCCAGCTATCGAGGGGGGGTCTTCACCGGGGAGCTGTTTTTT
>TRBJ2-7|TRBD2|TRBV11-2|once
CASSPPGLAGREQYF
TGTGCCAGCAGCCCCCCCGGACTAGCGGGACGCGAGCAGTACTTC
>TRBJ2-1|NA|TRBV30|NA
CAWSAGRGSAGERGYNEQFF
TGTGCCTGGAGCGCGGGGAGGGGGTCTGCGGGAGAGAGGGGATACAATGAGCAGTTCTTC
>TRBJ2-7|TRBD1|TRBV5-6|NA
CASSPMDRAIHEQYF
TGTGCCAGCAGCCCGATGGACAGGGCGATCCACGAGCAGTACTTC
>TRBJ2-3|TRBD2|TRBV11-3|few
CASSPPRSGNTDTQYF
TGTGCCAGCAGCCCCCCGAGAAGCGGGAACACAGATACGCAGTATTTT
>TRBJ1-1|NA|TRBV7-2|NA
CASSSGQNTEAFF
TGTGCCAGCAGCTCGGGACAGAACACTGAAGCTTTCTTT
>TRBJ1-2|NA|TRBV18|few
CASSPLERGLNYGYTF
TGTGCCAGCTCACCACTGGAGAGGGGACTAAACTATGGCTACACCTTC
>TRBJ2-1|TRBD1|TRBV5-1|NA
CASSARQGNEQFF
TGCGCCAGCAGCGCGAGACAGGGCAATGAGCAGTTCTTC
>TRBJ1-1|NA|TRBV28|NA
CASSLFTVNTEAFF
TGTGCCAGCAGTTTATTCACGGTGAACACTGAAGCTTTCTTT
>TRBJ1-2|NA|TRBV5-4|NA
CASSSRQASGYGYTF
TGTGCCAGCAGCTCCCGACAGGCGTCTGGCTATGGCTACACCTTC
>TRBJ2-3|TRBD1|TRBV7-9|NA
CASSIGQGRADTQYF
TGTGCCAGCAGTATAGGACAGGGGCGGGCAGATACGCAGTATTTT
>TRBJ1-1|NA|TRBV29-1|NA
CSVGQPDTEAFF
TGCAGCGTCGGACAGCCCGACACTGAAGCTTTCTTT
>TRBJ2-5|NA|TRBV27|NA
CASSLARERGYQETQYF
TGTGCCAGCAGTTTAGCCAGGGAGAGGGGGTACCAAGAGACCCAGTACTTC
>TRBJ1-1|TRBD1|TRBV6-1|once
CASSGGNRGNTEAFF
TGTGCCAGCAGTGGCGGGAACAGGGGGAACACTGAAGCTTTCTTT
>TRBJ2-7|TRBD1|TRBV11-2|NA
CASSSSGTGGPQTLYEQYF
TGTGCCAGCAGCTCTTCCGGGACAGGGGGCCCCCAAACACTATACGAGCAGTACTTC
>TRBJ2-1|TRBD2|TRBV27|NA
CASSSAGLASEQFF
TGTGCCAGCAGTTCCGCGGGACTAGCTAGTGAGCAGTTCTTC
>TRBJ1-3|NA|TRBV28|NA
CASSLVHRAGNTIYF
TGTGCCAGCAGTTTGGTTCACAGGGCTGGAAACACCATATATTTT